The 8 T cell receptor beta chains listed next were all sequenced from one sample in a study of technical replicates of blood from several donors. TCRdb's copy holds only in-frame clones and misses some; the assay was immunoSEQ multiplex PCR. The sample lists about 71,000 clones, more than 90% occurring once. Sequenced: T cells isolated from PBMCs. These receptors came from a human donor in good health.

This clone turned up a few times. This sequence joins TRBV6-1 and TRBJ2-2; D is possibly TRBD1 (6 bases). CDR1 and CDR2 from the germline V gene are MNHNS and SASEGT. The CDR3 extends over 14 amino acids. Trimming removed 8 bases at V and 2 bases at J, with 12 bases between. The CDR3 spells CASGSGHNTGELFF. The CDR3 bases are TGTGCCAGCGGCTCGGGACACAACACCGGGGAGCTGTTTTTT.

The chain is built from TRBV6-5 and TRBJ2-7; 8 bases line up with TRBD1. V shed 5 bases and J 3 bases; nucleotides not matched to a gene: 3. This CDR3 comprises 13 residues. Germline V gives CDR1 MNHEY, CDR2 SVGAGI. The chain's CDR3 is CASSTDRGYEQYF. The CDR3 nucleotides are TGTGCCAGCAGTACAGACAGGGGCTACGAGCAGTACTTC.

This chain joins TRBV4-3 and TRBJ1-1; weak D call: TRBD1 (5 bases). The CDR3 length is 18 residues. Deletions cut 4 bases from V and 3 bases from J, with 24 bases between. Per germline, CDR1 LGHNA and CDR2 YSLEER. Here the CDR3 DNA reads TGCGCCAGCAGCCGGATGATATTAGGGGATTTTCTTCACACTGAAGCTTTCTTT. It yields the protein CASSRMILGDFLHTEAFF.

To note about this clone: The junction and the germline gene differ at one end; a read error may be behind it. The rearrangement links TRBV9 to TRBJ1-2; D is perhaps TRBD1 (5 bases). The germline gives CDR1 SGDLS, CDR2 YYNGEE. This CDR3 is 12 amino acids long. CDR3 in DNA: TGTGCCAGCAGCCTCGGGGAGGGGATCCTCCACTTC. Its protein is CASSLGEGILHF. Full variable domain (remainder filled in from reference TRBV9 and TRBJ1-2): DSGVTQTPKHLITATGQRVTLRCSPRSGDLSVYWYQQSLDQGLQFLIQYYNGEERAKGNILERFSAQQFPDLHSELNLSSLELGDSALYFCASSLGEGILHFGSGTRLTVV.

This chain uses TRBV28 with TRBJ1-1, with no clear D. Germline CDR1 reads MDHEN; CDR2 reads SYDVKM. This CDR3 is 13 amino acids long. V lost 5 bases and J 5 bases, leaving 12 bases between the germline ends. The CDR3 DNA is TGTGCCAGCAGTCCCGGTCATGCGACTGAAGCTTTCTTT. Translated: CASSPGHATEAFF.

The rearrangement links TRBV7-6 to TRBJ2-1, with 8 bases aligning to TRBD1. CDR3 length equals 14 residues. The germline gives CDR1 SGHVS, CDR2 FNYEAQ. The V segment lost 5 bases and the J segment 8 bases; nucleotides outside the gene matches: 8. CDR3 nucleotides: TGTGCCAGCAGCCAGACAGGGGTAGTACATGAGCAGTTCTTC. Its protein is CASSQTGVVHEQFF.

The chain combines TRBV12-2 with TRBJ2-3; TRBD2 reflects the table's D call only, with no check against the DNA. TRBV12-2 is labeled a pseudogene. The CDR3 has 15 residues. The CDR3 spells CASRSGAAHTDTQYF. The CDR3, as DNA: TGTGCAAGTCGCTCTGGAGCGGCACACACAGATACGCAGTATTTT.

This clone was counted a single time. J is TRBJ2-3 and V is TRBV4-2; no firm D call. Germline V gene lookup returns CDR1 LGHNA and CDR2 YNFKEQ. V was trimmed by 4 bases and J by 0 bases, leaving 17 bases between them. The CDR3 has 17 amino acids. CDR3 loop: CASSRSLLGGSTDTQYF. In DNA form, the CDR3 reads TGTGCCAGCAGCCGGAGTTTGCTCGGCGGAAGCACAGATACGCAGTATTTT.